This entry is about one T cell receptor beta chain. The antigen is unknown. Oncomine TCR Beta short-read sequencing was applied to DNA from cultured CD4+ T cells. Each CDR3 protein is one row after TCRdb ran MiXCR on the PCR reads. The data show about 25,000 distinct CDR3 sequences, 35% to 55% seen once. Germline assignment: CDR1 SGHTA and CDR2 FQGNSA. The CDR3 has 16 amino acids. The J segment lost 2 bases and the V segment lost 5 bases, leaving 10 bases of the junction unmatched. The data stem from a study of vaccination and CD4 T cells after COVID-19. Study as a whole: Drawing of post-COVID samples took place a median roughly 100 days after diagnosis (range 35 to 161).

This sample's treatment: approximately 9-day PBMC culture with coronavirus spike peptide pools or control peptides (ViraFEST assay). The clonotype comes from a human donor who had recovered from COVID-19. Material: CD4+ T cells from blood, cultured in vitro. The chain employs TRBV7-2 and TRBJ2-7, with 9 bases lining up with TRBD1. The CDR3 nucleotides are TGTGCCAGCAGCCCTACCTCCGGACAGGGGACCTACGAGCAGTACTTC. Translating it yields CASSPTSGQGTYEQYF.